This TCR beta chain stems from a study of blood T cells in healthy people across ages. Overall study findings and caveats: Changes seen in expanded clonotypes were possibly confounded by donor CMV status left unknown.

Together with a sample-barcoded 5' primer, a J-beta primer mix was included in a second PCR lasting about 7 to 11 cycles. One entry per CDR3 protein, called by TCRdb with MiXCR from the 5' RACE reads. The sample carries 780,000 or so distinct CDR3 sequences, around 25% recorded once. The CDR3 loop spans 16 amino acids. Germline V gene sequence: CDR1 LGHNA, CDR2 YSLEER. V lost 1 base to trimming and J lost 9 bases, with 22 bases between them. This clonotype was seen more than once but under ten times. Its antigen is as yet unknown. Separately, the same data were catalogued under a study of T cells of mothers and their children.

This clonotype originated in a boy aged 5-17 years in good health. Sequencing was performed on blood. The rearrangement uses TRBV4-3 and TRBJ2-7, with D possibly being TRBD1 or TRBD2 (5 bases each). The CDR3 region is CASSQGMGVPVLGQYF. In nucleotides, the CDR3 is TGCGCCAGCAGCCAAGGAATGGGGGTACCCGTTCTCGGGCAGTACTTC.